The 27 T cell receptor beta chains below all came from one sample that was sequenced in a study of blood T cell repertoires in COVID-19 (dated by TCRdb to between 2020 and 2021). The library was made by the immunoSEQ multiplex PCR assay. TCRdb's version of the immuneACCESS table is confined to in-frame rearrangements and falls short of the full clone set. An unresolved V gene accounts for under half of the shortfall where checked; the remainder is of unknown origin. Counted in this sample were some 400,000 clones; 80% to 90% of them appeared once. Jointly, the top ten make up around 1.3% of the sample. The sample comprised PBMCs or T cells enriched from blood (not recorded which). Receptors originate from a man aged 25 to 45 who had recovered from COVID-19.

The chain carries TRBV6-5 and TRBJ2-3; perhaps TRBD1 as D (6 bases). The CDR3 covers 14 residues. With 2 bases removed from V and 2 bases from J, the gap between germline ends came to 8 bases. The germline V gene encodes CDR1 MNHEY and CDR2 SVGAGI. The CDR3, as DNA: TGTGCCAGCAGTTACGGACAGTACACAGATACGCAGTATTTT. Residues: CASSYGQYTDTQYF.

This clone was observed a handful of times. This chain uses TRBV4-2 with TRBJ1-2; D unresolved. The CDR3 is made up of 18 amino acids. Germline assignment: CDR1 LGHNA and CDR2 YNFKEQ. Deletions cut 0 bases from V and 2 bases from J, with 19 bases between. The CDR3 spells CASSQDGGSLHYNYGYTF. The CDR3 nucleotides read TGTGCCAGCAGCCAAGATGGTGGCAGCCTGCACTACAACTATGGCTACACCTTC.

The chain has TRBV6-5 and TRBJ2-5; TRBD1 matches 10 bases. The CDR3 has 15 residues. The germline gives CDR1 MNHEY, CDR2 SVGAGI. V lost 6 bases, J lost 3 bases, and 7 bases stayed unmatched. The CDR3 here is CASSRQGANKETQYF. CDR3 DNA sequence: TGTGCCAGCAGCCGACAGGGGGCGAACAAAGAGACCCAGTACTTC.

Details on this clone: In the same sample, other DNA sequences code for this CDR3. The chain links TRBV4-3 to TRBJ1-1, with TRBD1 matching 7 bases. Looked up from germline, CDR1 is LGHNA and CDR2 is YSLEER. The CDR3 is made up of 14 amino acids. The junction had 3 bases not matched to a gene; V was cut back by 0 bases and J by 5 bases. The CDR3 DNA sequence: TGCGCCAGCAGCCAAGAAGGCAGGGGGACTGAAGCTTTCTTT. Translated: CASSQEGRGTEAFF.

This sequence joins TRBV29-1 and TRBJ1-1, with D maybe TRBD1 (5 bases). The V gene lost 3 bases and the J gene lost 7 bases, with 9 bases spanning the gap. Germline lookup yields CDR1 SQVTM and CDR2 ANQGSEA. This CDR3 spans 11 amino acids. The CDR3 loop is CSVDGGVEAFF. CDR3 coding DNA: TGCAGCGTTGATGGGGGGGTTGAAGCTTTCTTT.

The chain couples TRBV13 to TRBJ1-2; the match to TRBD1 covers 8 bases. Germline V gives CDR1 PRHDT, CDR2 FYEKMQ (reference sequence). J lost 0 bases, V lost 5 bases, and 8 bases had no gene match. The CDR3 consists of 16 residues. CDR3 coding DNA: TGTGCCAGCAGCACCATAACAGGGGGAGCTAACTATGGCTACACCTTC. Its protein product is CASSTITGGANYGYTF.

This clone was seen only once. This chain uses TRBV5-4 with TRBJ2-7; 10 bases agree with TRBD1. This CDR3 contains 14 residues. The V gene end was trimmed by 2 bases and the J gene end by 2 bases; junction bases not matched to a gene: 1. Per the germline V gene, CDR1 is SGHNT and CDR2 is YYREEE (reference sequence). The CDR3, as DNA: TGTGCCAGCAGCTTCGACAGGGGGCCCTACGAGCAGTACTTC. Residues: CASSFDRGPYEQYF.

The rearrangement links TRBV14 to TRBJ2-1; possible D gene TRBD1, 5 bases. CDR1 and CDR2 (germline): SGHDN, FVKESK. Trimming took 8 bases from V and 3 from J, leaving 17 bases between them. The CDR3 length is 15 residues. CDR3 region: CASGVGHLNYNEQFF. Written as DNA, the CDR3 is TGTGCCAGCGGTGTAGGACACCTGAACTACAATGAGCAGTTCTTC.

The CDR3 DNA reads as TGTGCCAGCAGCAAAGCACCAATCACCAACCGGGACAGGGGCAATCAGCCCCAGCATTTT. This codes for CASSKAPITNRDRGNQPQHF. The J gene is TRBJ1-5, the V gene TRBV21-1; the table's TRBD1 call for D was not verified on the DNA. TRBV21-1 represents a pseudogene. There are 20 residues in the CDR3.

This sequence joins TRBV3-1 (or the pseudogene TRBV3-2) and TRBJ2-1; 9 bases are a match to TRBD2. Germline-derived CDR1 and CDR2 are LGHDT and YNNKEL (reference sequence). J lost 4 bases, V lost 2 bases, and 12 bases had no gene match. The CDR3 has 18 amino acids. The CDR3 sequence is CASSQRQVLSGGYNEQFF. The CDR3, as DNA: TGTGCCAGCAGCCAACGTCAGGTCCTCAGCGGGGGGTACAATGAGCAGTTCTTC.

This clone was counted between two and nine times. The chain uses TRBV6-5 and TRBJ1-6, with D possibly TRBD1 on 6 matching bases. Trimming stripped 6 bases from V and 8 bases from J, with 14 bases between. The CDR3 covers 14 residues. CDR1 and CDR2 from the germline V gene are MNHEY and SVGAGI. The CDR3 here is CASRPQGIDSPLHF. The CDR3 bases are TGTGCCAGCAGGCCCCAGGGGATTGATTCACCCCTCCACTTT.

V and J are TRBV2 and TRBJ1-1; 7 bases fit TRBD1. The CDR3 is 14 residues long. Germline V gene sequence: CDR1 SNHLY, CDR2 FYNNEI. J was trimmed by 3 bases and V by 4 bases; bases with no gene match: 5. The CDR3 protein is CASSVRGSYTEAFF. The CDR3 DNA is TGTGCCAGCAGTGTCAGGGGGAGTTACACTGAAGCTTTCTTT.

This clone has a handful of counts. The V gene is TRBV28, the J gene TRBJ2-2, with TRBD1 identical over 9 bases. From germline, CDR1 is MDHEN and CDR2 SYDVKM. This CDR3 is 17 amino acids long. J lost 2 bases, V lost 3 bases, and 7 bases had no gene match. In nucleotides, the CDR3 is TGTGCCAGCAGTTTTAGTTGGACAGGGGATAACACCGGGGAGCTGTTTTTT. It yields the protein CASSFSWTGDNTGELFF.

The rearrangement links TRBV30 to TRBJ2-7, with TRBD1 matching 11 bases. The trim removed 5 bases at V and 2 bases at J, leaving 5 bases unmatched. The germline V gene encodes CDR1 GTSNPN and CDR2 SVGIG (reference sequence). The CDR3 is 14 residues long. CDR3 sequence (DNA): TGTGCCTGGGGACCGGGACAGGGGGCCTACGAGCAGTACTTC. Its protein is CAWGPGQGAYEQYF.

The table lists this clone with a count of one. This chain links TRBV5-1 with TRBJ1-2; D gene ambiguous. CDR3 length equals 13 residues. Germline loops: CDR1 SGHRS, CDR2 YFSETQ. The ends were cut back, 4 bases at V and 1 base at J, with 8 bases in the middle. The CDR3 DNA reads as TGCGCCAGCAGCGAGGCCGGTAACTATGGCTACACCTTC. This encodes CASSEAGNYGYTF.

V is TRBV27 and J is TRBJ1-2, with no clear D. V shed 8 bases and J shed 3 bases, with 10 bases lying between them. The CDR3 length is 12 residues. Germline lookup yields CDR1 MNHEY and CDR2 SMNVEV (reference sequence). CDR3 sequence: CASGSFDYGYTF. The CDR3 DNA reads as TGTGCCAGCGGGAGTTTTGACTATGGCTACACCTTC.

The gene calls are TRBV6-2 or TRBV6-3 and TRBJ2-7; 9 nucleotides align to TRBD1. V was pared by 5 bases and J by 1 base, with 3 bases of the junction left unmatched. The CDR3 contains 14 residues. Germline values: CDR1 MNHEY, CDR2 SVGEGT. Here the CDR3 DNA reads TGTGCCAGCAGTGGACAGGGGCGGTCCTACGAGCAGTACTTC. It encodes CASSGQGRSYEQYF.

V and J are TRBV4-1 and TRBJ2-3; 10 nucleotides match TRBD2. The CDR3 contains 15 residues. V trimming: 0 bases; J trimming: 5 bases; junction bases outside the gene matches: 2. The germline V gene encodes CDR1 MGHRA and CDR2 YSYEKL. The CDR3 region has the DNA TGCGCCAGCAGCCAAGAAAGCGGGGGGGTAGATACGCAGTATTTT. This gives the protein CASSQESGGVDTQYF.

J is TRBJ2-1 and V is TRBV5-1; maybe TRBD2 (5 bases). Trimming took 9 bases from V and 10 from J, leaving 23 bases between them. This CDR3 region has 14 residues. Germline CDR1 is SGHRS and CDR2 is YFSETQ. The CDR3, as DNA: TGCGCCACTAGCCCCGGCGGCCGCTCGGAGGAGCAGTTCTTC. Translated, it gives CATSPGGRSEEQFF.

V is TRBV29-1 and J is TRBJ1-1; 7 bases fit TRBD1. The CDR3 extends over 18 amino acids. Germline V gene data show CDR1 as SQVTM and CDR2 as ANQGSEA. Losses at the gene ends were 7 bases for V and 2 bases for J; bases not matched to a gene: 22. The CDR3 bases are TGCAGCGGACTTCTCATTGTCGGGACAGAGACCGTTAACACTGAAGCTTTCTTT. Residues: CSGLLIVGTETVNTEAFF.

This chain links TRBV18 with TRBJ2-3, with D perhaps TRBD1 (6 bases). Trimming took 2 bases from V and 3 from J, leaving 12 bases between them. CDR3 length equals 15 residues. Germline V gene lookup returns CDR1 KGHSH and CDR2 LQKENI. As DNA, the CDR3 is TGTGCCAGCTCACCAGTGGGCAGGGGAACAGATACGCAGTATTTT. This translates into CASSPVGRGTDTQYF.

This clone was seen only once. CDR3 DNA: TGCGCCAGCAGCTTGTGGCTTCCAGGGGACGCCCCCAATGAGCAGTTCTTC. Translation gives CASSLWLPGDAPNEQFF. The chain couples TRBV5-1 to TRBJ2-1, with D possibly TRBD1 on 6 matching bases. V was trimmed by 1 base and J by 6 bases, leaving 20 bases between them. The V gene's germline CDR1 is SGHRS and CDR2 YFSETQ. This CDR3 comprises 17 residues.

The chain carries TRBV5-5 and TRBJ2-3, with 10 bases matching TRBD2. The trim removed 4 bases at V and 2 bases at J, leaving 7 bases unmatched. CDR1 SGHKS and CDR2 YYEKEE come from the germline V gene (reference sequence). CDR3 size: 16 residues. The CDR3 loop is CASSPWTSGTTDTQYF. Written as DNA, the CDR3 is TGTGCCAGCAGCCCGTGGACTAGCGGTACCACAGATACGCAGTATTTT.

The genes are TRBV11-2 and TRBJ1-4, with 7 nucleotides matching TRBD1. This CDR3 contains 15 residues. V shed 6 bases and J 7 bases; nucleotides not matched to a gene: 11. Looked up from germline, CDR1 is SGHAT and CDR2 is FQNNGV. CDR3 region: CASSDTNRGGEKLFF. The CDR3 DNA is TGTGCCAGCAGTGACACCAACAGGGGCGGTGAAAAACTGTTTTTT.

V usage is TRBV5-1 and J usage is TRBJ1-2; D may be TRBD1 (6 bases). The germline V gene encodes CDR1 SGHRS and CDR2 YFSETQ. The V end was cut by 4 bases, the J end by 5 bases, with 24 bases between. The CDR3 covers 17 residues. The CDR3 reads CASSDYRDPRPSYGYTF. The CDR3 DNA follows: TGCGCCAGCAGCGACTACAGGGACCCACGTCCCTCTTATGGCTACACCTTC.

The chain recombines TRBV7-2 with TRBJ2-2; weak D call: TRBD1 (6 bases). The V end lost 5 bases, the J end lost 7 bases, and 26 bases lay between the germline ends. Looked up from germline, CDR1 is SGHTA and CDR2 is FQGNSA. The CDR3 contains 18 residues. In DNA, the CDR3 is TGTGCCAGCAGCCCACGTAGCCCAGGGCCCGGGACAAACGGGGAGCTGTTTTTT. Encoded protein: CASSPRSPGPGTNGELFF. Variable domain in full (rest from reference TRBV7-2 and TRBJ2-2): GAGVSQSPSNKVTEKGKDVELRCDPISGHTALYWYRQSLGQGLEFLIYFQGNSAPDKSGLPSDRFSAERTGGSVSTLTIQRTQQEDSAVYLCASSPRSPGPGTNGELFFGEGSRLTVL.

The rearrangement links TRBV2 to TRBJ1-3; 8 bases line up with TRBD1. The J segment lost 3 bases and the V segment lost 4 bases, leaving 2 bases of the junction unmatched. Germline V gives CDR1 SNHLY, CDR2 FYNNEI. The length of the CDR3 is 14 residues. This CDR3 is CASSVDRVGNTIYF. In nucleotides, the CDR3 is TGTGCCAGCAGTGTGGACAGGGTTGGAAACACCATATATTTT. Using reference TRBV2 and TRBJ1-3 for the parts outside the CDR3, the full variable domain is EPEVTQTPSHQVTQMGQEVILRCVPISNHLYFYWYRQILGQKVEFLVSFYNNEISEKSEIFDDQFSVERPDGSNFTLKIRSTKLEDSAMYFCASSVDRVGNTIYFGEGSWLTVV.